Shown below are 26 T cell receptor beta chains from a single sample sequenced in a study of blood T cell repertoires in COVID-19. TCRdb's table, derived via immunoSEQ multiplex PCR, lists solely in-frame clones and lacks some. Seen here are roughly 200,000 clones, about 87% observed once, and the top ten hold 3.5% to 5%. The sequencing input was peripheral blood. Every receptor here comes from a woman younger than 45 with acute or convalescent COVID-19.

CDR3 DNA: TGTGCCAGCAGCGTACGAGCGGGAGTTACCATTTACGAGCAGTACTTC. It encodes CASSVRAGVTIYEQYF. V usage is TRBV9 and J usage is TRBJ2-7; TRBD2 matches at 8 bases. From germline, CDR1 is SGDLS and CDR2 YYNGEE. V lost 1 base to trimming and J lost 4 bases; unmatched junction nucleotides: 10. The length of the CDR3 is 16 residues.

The CDR3 spells CASSPDRGLSGYTF. The CDR3 DNA reads as TGTGCCAGCAGCCCGGACAGGGGTCTGAGCGGCTACACCTTC. J is TRBJ1-2 and V is TRBV7-9, with 9 bases that match TRBD1. This CDR3 has 14 residues. V lost 5 bases to trimming and J lost 8 bases; unmatched junction nucleotides: 9. Germline CDR1 SEHNR, CDR2 FQNEAQ (reference sequence).

The rearrangement links TRBV19 to TRBJ2-4, with 7 bases lining up with TRBD1. The CDR3 has 13 residues. Unmatched junction bases numbered 8, after V lost 6 bases and J lost 9 bases. Germline CDR1 and CDR2: LNHDA and SQIVND (reference sequence). The CDR3 nucleotides are TGTGCCAGTAGCCGACAGGGAGAAGCCATTCAGTACTTC. Its translation is CASSRQGEAIQYF.

This clone was picked up one time. The chain employs TRBV10-1 and TRBJ2-1; D is unclear. In germline, CDR1 is WNHNN, CDR2 SYGVQD (reference sequence). V lost 4 bases and J lost 6, with 22 bases in between. The CDR3 has 17 amino acids. CDR3 in DNA: TGCGCCAGCAGTGCCGGCAGCAGGTACCCTTCTGTCAATGAGCAGTTCTTC. This gives the protein CASSAGSRYPSVNEQFF.

J is TRBJ1-4 and V is TRBV11-2, with TRBD1 identical over 7 bases. Germline-derived CDR1 and CDR2 are SGHAT and FQNNGV. The CDR3 spans 14 residues. Trimming at V came to 5 bases and at J to 8 bases, leaving 8 bases not matched to a gene. CDR3 DNA: TGTGCCAGCAGCCCTCTAGGACAGGCGGAAAAACTGTTTTTT. Translated: CASSPLGQAEKLFF.

This chain links TRBV7-9 with TRBJ1-2; D is perhaps TRBD1 (5 bases). Trimming took 1 base from V and 2 from J, leaving 11 bases between them. From germline, CDR1 is SEHNR and CDR2 FQNEAQ (reference sequence). This CDR3 is 15 amino acids long. The CDR3 coding sequence is TGTGCCAGCAGCTTAGATGTCAAGGGGAACTATGGCTACACCTTC. This encodes CASSLDVKGNYGYTF.

This clone has just a few counts. The V call is TRBV11-3, the J call TRBJ2-1; a possible D gene is TRBD2 (6 bases). CDR3 size: 14 residues. V shed 1 base and J shed 2 bases, with 6 bases lying between them. Germline CDR1 and CDR2: SGHNT and YENEEA. CDR3 DNA sequence: TGTGCCAGCAGCTTAGCGGGAGCCTACAATGAGCAGTTCTTC. It yields the protein CASSLAGAYNEQFF.

The rearrangement joins TRBV27 to TRBJ1-1; D perhaps matches TRBD1 (6 bases). Per the germline V gene, CDR1 is MNHEY and CDR2 is SMNVEV (reference sequence). V lost 7 bases and J 9 bases, leaving 18 bases between the germline ends. There are 13 residues in the CDR3. The CDR3 sequence is CASKATGEVKAFF. The CDR3 DNA follows: TGTGCCAGCAAAGCGACAGGTGAAGTAAAAGCTTTCTTT.

V usage is TRBV28 and J usage is TRBJ1-1; D is undetermined. Trimming pared 7 bases from V and 1 base from J, leaving 7 bases between. The CDR3 consists of 12 residues. Germline CDR1 MDHEN, CDR2 SYDVKM. CDR3 protein: CASKDSNTEAFF. CDR3 sequence (DNA): TGTGCCAGCAAGGACTCGAACACTGAAGCTTTCTTT.

V usage is TRBV9 and J usage is TRBJ1-1; D ambiguous. Trimming removed 8 bases at V and 3 bases at J, with 8 bases between. Per germline, CDR1 SGDLS and CDR2 YYNGEE. The CDR3 runs to 11 residues. CDR3 in DNA: TGTGCCAGTGGCGGGGACACTGAAGCTTTCTTT. Protein sequence: CASGGDTEAFF.

The chain has TRBV3-1 (or the pseudogene TRBV3-2) and TRBJ1-2; no clear D gene. The V end lost 1 base, the J end lost 13 bases, and 10 bases lay between the germline ends. The CDR3 extends over 11 amino acids. Germline CDR1 is LGHDT and CDR2 is YNNKEL (reference sequence). CDR3 coding DNA: TGTGCCAGCAGCCAAGCACGGGTCTGCACCTTC. It translates to CASSQARVCTF.

The CDR3 loop reads CASSQGRGPWDTQYF. In DNA form, the CDR3 reads TGTGCCAGCAGCCAAGGAAGGGGGCCCTGGGATACGCAGTATTTT. V usage is TRBV4-2 and J usage is TRBJ2-3; 7 nucleotides align to TRBD1. The CDR3 covers 15 residues. V shed 1 base, J shed 6 bases, and the junction held 7 bases outside the gene matches. Per germline, CDR1 LGHNA and CDR2 YNFKEQ.

The V gene is TRBV5-4, the J gene TRBJ1-4, with D possibly being TRBD1 (6 bases). The CDR3 loop spans 14 amino acids. V lost 4 bases and J lost 4, with 11 bases in between. Germline V lookup: CDR1 SGHNT, CDR2 YYREEE (reference sequence). The CDR3 sequence: CASSPTGFNEKLFF. The CDR3 bases are TGTGCCAGCAGCCCAACAGGGTTTAATGAAAAACTGTTTTTT.

This chain links TRBV9 with TRBJ2-3; D may be TRBD2 (6 bases). The CDR3 consists of 13 residues. Looked up from germline, CDR1 is SGDLS and CDR2 is YYNGEE. V lost 5 bases, J lost 6 bases, and 13 bases lay in between. CDR3 nucleotide sequence: TGTGCCAGCAGGAGGGACTCCGGGGATACGCAGTATTTT. Its protein product is CASRRDSGDTQYF.

The V call is TRBV7-8, the J call TRBJ2-7; a weak D match, TRBD1 (5 bases). Trimming pared 4 bases from V and 3 bases from J, leaving 10 bases between. Germline CDR1 is SGHVS and CDR2 is FQNEAQ. The length of the CDR3 is 13 residues. The CDR3 DNA reads as TGTGCCAGCAGCTATGTCAGGGACTACGAGCAGTACTTC. This codes for CASSYVRDYEQYF. The entire variable domain, with the rest obtained from reference TRBV7-8 and TRBJ2-7, is as follows: GAGVSQSPRYKVAKRGQDVALRCDPISGHVSLFWYQQALGQGPEFLTYFQNEAQLDKSGLPSDRFFAERPEGSVSTLKIQRTQQEDSAVYLCASSYVRDYEQYFGPGTRLTVT.

The rearrangement links TRBV7-9 to TRBJ2-6, with D perhaps matching TRBD2 (5 bases). Germline lookup yields CDR1 SEHNR and CDR2 FQNEAQ (reference sequence). The V gene lost 1 base and the J gene lost 2 bases, with 9 bases spanning the gap. The CDR3 is made up of 16 amino acids. The CDR3 reads CASSLGGSTGANVLTF. CDR3 coding DNA: TGTGCCAGCAGCTTAGGTGGGAGCACTGGGGCCAACGTCCTGACTTTC.

This chain connects TRBV7-8 to TRBJ1-4; TRBD1 matches 9 bases. CDR3 length: 14 amino acids. J lost 15 bases, V lost 5 bases, and 13 bases had no gene match. CDR1 is SGHVS, CDR2 FQNEAQ, per germline. The CDR3 DNA is TGTGCCAGCAGCACTGGACAGGGGAGCCAAAGAATGTTTTTT. Encoded protein: CASSTGQGSQRMFF.

The chain employs TRBV7-9 and TRBJ1-1, with D hard to call. V lost 5 bases and J 10 bases, leaving 11 bases between the germline ends. This CDR3 is built from 11 residues. Germline V gene data show CDR1 as SEHNR and CDR2 as FQNEAQ (reference sequence). CDR3 residues: CASSRGERAFF. For the CDR3, the DNA is TGTGCCAGCAGCCGCGGGGAAAGAGCTTTCTTT.

The chain has TRBV28 and TRBJ2-7; maybe TRBD2 (5 bases). The CDR3 contains 11 residues. Between the trimmed V and J ends, which lost 8 bases and 0 bases, there was a span of 5 bases. Per germline, CDR1 MDHEN and CDR2 SYDVKM. CDR3 sequence (DNA): TGTGCCAGCGGGAGCTCCTACGAGCAGTACTTC. Amino acid sequence: CASGSSYEQYF.

The rearrangement links TRBV19 to TRBJ2-1, with no clear D. This CDR3 is built from 13 residues. Germline lookup yields CDR1 LNHDA and CDR2 SQIVND (reference sequence). V lost 9 bases to trimming and J lost 1 base, with 10 bases between them. In DNA form, the CDR3 reads TGTGCCAGCGGTTATTTATCCTACAATGAGCAGTTCTTC. The encoded protein is CASGYLSYNEQFF. Full variable domain (remainder filled in from reference TRBV19 and TRBJ2-1): DGGITQSPKYLFRKEGQNVTLSCEQNLNHDAMYWYRQDPGQGLRLIYYSQIVNDFQKGDIAEGYSVSREKKESFPLTVTSAQKNPTAFYLCASGYLSYNEQFFGPGTRLTVL.

Details on this clone: One end of the junction does not line up with germline, which may come from a read error. V gene TRBV30 combines with J gene TRBJ1-1; a possible D gene is TRBD1 (5 bases). Germline values: CDR1 GTSNPN, CDR2 SVGIG (reference sequence). This CDR3 contains 12 residues. The CDR3 spells CAWGTTNNEAFF. CDR3 coding DNA: TGTGCCTGGGGGACCACTAACAATGAAGCTTTCTTT.

CDR3 bases: TGTGCCAGCAAGGGGACTGGGACTTACGAGCAGTACTTC. This sequence encodes CASKGTGTYEQYF. This sequence joins TRBV12-3 or TRBV12-4 and TRBJ2-7, with a possible D match to TRBD2 (6 bases). This CDR3 is 13 amino acids long. V lost 7 bases and J lost 4, with 14 bases in between.

The V gene is TRBV7-9, the J gene TRBJ1-6; no definite D call. The CDR3 contains 12 residues. From germline, CDR1 is SEHNR and CDR2 FQNEAQ (reference sequence). V gave up 3 bases and J gave up 8 bases, with 5 bases separating them. CDR3 DNA sequence: TGTGCCAGCAGCTTGGAGGATTCACCCCTCCACTTT. It is translated as CASSLEDSPLHF.

This clone was seen a handful of times. V is TRBV19 and J is TRBJ1-1; D is undetermined. CDR1 and CDR2 (germline): LNHDA, SQIVND (reference sequence). V lost 8 bases and J lost 5, with 15 bases in between. CDR3 length: 13 residues. The CDR3 region has the DNA TGTGCCAGTTCCCTAGTAGGAGGGACTGAAGCTTTCTTT. Translated: CASSLVGGTEAFF.

V and J are TRBV6-5 and TRBJ1-5; tentatively, D is TRBD1 (6 bases). The V end was cut by 0 bases, the J end by 7 bases, with 13 bases between. The germline V gene encodes CDR1 MNHEY and CDR2 SVGAGI. The CDR3 extends over 15 amino acids. The DNA of the CDR3 is TGTGCCAGCAGTTACTCGAGGGGGGGCGGGCAGCCCCAGCATTTT. It yields the protein CASSYSRGGGQPQHF.

The chain uses TRBV29-1 and TRBJ1-2; D is perhaps TRBD1 (5 bases). Germline V gene data show CDR1 as SQVTM and CDR2 as ANQGSEA. V lost 5 bases, J lost 0 bases, and 13 bases lay in between. The CDR3 covers 14 residues. The CDR3 DNA follows: TGCAGCGTTATCAGGGAGGAATCTAACTATGGCTACACCTTC. Translation: CSVIREESNYGYTF. Variable domain in full (rest from reference TRBV29-1 and TRBJ1-2): SAVISQKPSRDICQRGTSLTIQCQVDSQVTMMFWYRQQPGQSLTLIATANQGSEATYESGFVIDKFPISRPNLTFSTLTVSNMSPEDSSIYLCSVIREESNYGYTFGSGTRLTVV.